The following is a T cell receptor beta chain sequence with its context. Healthy Caucasians from Russia aged roughly 6 to 95 served as donors. The sample is drawn from a study of blood T cells in healthy people across ages. It was with a sample-barcoded 5' primer and a J-beta primer mix that a second PCR of roughly 7 to 12 cycles was run. TCRdb reprocessed the 5' RACE reads via MiXCR and lists one record per CDR3 protein. This table has 1.4 million or so distinct CDR3 sequences, roughly two fifths appearing once. The receptor comes from a young woman in good health. The material sequenced was blood.

DNA of the CDR3: TGTGCCAGCAGCTCGACTACCGGGTTTGGGAATGAGCAGTACTTC. Amino acid sequence: CASSSTTGFGNEQYF. The chain is built from TRBV5-6 and TRBJ2-5; the D gene is possibly TRBD2 (5 bases). The CDR3 totals 15 residues. Germline CDR1 reads SGHDT; CDR2 reads YYEEEE. Trimming left V 3 bases short and J 11 bases short, with 23 bases between.